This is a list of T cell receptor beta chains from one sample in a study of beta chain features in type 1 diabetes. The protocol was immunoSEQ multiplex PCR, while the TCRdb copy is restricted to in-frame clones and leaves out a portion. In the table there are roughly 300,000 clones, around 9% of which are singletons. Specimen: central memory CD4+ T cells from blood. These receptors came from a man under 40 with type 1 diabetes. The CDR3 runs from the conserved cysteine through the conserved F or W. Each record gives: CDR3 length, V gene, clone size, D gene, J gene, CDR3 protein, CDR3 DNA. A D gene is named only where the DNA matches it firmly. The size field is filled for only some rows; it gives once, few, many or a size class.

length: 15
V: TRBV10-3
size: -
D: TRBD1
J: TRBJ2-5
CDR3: CAISPDRGREETQYF
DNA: TGTGCCATCAGTCCCGACAGGGGGCGGGAAGAGACCCAGTACTTC

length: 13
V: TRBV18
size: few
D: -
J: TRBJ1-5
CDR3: CASSGGANQPQHF
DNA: TGTGCCAGCTCTGGTGGGGCTAATCAGCCCCAGCATTTT

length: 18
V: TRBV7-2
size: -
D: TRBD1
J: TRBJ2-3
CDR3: CASSLVVGLGQYTDTQYF
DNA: TGTGCCAGCAGCTTAGTTGTGGGTCTGGGACAGTACACAGATACGCAGTATTTT

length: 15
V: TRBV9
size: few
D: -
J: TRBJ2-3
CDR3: CASTPGAARTDTQYF
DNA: TGTGCCAGCACCCCCGGAGCCGCAAGGACAGATACGCAGTATTTT

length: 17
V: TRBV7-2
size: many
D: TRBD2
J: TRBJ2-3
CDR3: CASSFLPSGGRRDTQYF
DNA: TGTGCCAGCAGCTTCCTACCTAGCGGGGGGCGTAGAGATACGCAGTATTTT

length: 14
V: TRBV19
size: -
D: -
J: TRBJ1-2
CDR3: CASRPGSQVDGYTF
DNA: TGTGCCAGTAGGCCGGGGAGCCAAGTTGATGGCTACACCTTC

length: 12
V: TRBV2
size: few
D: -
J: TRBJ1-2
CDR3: CASSESGAGYTF
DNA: TGTGCCAGCAGTGAAAGTGGGGCTGGCTACACCTTC

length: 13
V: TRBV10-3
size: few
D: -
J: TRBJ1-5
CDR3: CASGATGDQPQHF
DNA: TGTGCCAGCGGGGCGACAGGTGATCAGCCCCAGCATTTT

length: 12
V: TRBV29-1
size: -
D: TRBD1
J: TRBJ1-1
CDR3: CSVAQGDAEAFF
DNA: TGCAGCGTTGCTCAGGGGGACGCTGAAGCTTTCTTT

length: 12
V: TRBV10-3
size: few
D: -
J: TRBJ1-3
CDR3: CAISDGSNTIYF
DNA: TGTGCCATCAGTGATGGTAGCAACACCATATATTTT

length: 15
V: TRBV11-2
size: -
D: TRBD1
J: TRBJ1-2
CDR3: CASSLVGTGNYGYTF
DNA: TGTGCCAGCAGCTTAGTAGGGACAGGGAACTATGGCTACACCTTC

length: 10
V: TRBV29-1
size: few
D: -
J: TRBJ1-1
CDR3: CSVARAEAFF
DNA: TGCAGCGTTGCCCGCGCTGAAGCTTTCTTT

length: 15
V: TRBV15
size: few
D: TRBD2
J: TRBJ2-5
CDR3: CATSRDGGNQETQYF
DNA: TGTGCCACCAGCAGAGACGGGGGGAATCAAGAGACCCAGTACTTC

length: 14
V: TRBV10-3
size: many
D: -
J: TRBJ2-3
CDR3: CAISTQGGTDTQYF
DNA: TGTGCCATCAGTACACAGGGAGGGACAGATACGCAGTATTTT

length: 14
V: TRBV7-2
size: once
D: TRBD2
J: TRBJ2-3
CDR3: CASSLGTSGGHRYF
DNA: TGTGCCAGCAGCTTAGGGACTAGCGGGGGCCATAGGTATTTT

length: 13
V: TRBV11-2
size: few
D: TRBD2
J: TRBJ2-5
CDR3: CASSSGLAETQYF
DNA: TGTGCCAGCAGCTCGGGACTAGCAGAGACCCAGTACTTC

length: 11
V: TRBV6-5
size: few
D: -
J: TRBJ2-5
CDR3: CASTQWETQYF
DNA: TGTGCCAGCACCCAGTGGGAGACCCAGTACTTC

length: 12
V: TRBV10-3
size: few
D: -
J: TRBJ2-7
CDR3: CAISGESYEQYF
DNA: TGTGCCATCAGCGGGGAATCCTACGAGCAGTACTTC

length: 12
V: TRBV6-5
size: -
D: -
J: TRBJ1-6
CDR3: CASGPGTTTLHF
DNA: TGTGCCAGCGGTCCCGGCACAACTACCCTCCACTTT

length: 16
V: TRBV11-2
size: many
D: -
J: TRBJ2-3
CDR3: CASSLSVRPFTDTQYF
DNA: TGTGCCAGCAGCTTATCGGTTCGACCGTTCACAGATACGCAGTATTTT

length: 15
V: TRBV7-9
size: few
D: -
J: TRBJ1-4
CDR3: CASSLATAGVEKLFF
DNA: TGTGCCAGCAGCTTAGCGACGGCAGGGGTTGAAAAACTGTTTTTT

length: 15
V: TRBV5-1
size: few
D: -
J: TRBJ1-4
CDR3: CASSLIPTANEKLFF
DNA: TGCGCCAGCAGCTTGATTCCGACAGCTAATGAAAAACTGTTTTTT

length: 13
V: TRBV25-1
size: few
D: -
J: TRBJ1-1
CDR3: CASRQGWNTEAFF
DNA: TGTGCCAGCAGGCAGGGGTGGAACACTGAAGCTTTCTTT

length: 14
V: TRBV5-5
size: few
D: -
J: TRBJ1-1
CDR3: CASSLIAGGTEAFF
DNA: TGTGCCAGCAGCTTGATCGCCGGGGGCACTGAAGCTTTCTTT

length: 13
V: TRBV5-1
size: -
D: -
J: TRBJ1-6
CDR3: CASSLLRNSPLHF
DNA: TGCGCCAGCAGCCTACTAAGAAATTCACCCCTCCACTTT

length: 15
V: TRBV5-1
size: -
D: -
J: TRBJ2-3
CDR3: CASSLAGGRTDTQYF
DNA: TGCGCCAGCAGCTTGGCCGGGGGCCGCACAGATACGCAGTATTTT

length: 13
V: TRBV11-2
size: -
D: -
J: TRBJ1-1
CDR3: CASSLDKNTEAFF
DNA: TGTGCCAGCAGCTTAGACAAGAACACTGAAGCTTTCTTT

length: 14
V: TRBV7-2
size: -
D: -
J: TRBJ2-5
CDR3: CASSAASTWETQYF
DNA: TGTGCCAGCAGCGCGGCGAGTACCTGGGAGACCCAGTACTTC

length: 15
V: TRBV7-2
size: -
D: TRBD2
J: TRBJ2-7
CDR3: CASSLAGASGVEQYF
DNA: TGTGCCAGCAGCTTAGCCGGGGCTAGCGGGGTCGAGCAGTACTTC

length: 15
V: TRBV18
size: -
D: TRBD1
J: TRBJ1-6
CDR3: CASSPGTAVDSPLHF
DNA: TGTGCCAGCTCACCGGGGACAGCCGTCGATTCACCCCTCCACTTT

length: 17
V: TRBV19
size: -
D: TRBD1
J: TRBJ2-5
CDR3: CASSSSTGTGAGETQYF
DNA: TGTGCCAGTAGTTCGTCCACCGGGACAGGGGCAGGAGAGACCCAGTACTTC

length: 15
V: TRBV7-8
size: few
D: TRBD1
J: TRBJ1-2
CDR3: CASSVTGQGNYGYTF
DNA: TGTGCCAGCAGCGTAACGGGACAGGGGAACTATGGCTACACCTTC